These 15 T cell receptor beta chains were all obtained from the same sample, sequenced in a study of T cells after yellow fever vaccination. TCRdb re-called the 5' RACE reads with MiXCR, one entry per CDR3 protein. The data contain 150,000 to 200,000 distinct CDR3 sequences, approximately 11% of them singletons. The sequencing used CD8+ T cells sorted from PBMCs, collected 15 days after the yellow fever booster vaccination. Receptor source: a man between 18 and 29 years old who received the YFV17D yellow fever vaccine.

This clonotype occurred many times. This chain uses TRBV13 with TRBJ2-5, with 7 bases aligning to TRBD2. The J segment lost 5 bases and the V segment lost 5 bases, leaving 14 bases of the junction unmatched. CDR1 and CDR2 from the germline V gene are PRHDT and FYEKMQ (reference sequence). CDR3 length: 16 residues. The CDR3 loop is CASSPSRGDVRETQYF. Written as DNA, the CDR3 is TGTGCCAGCAGCCCCAGCCGGGGGGATGTCCGTGAGACCCAGTACTTC.

CDR3 in DNA: TGTGCCAGCAGCTTGGGGTGGGATGATGGCTACACCTTC. Translation: CASSLGWDDGYTF. The genes are TRBV6-6 and TRBJ1-2; D remains ambiguous. The V gene's germline CDR1 is MNHNY and CDR2 SVGAGI (reference sequence). Trimming removed 6 bases from V and 6 bases from J, with 14 bases in between. The CDR3 spans 13 residues.

This clonotype was seen at least ten times. This sequence joins TRBV4-1 and TRBJ2-1; D not resolved. CDR3 length: 13 amino acids. Trimming shortened V by 4 bases and J by 8 bases, and 12 bases separated the two germline ends. Per germline, CDR1 MGHRA and CDR2 YSYEKL. The CDR3 DNA reads TGCGCCAGCAGCCTCCGGCCGCAAGATGAGCAGTTCTTC. This codes for CASSLRPQDEQFF.

This clonotype was seen ten or more times. The chain couples TRBV20-1 to TRBJ2-3; D is unclear. The length of the CDR3 is 15 residues. V dropped 0 bases and J dropped 4 bases, with 14 bases sitting between them. Germline CDR1 reads DFQATT; CDR2 reads SNEGSKA (reference sequence). The CDR3 sequence: CSARDRPWVADTQYF. DNA of the CDR3: TGCAGTGCTAGAGATCGTCCCTGGGTGGCAGATACGCAGTATTTT.

The chain employs TRBV4-3 and TRBJ1-1; TRBD1 is a possible D gene (5 bases). Germline lookup yields CDR1 LGHNA and CDR2 YSLEER. The V gene lost 0 bases and the J gene lost 5 bases, with 13 bases spanning the gap. There are 15 residues in the CDR3. The CDR3 loop is CASSQDDGGGTEAFF. CDR3 sequence (DNA): TGCGCCAGCAGCCAAGATGACGGGGGAGGTACTGAAGCTTTCTTT.

V is TRBV4-3 and J is TRBJ2-5; TRBD2 aligns across 7 bases. The CDR3 is made up of 15 amino acids. CDR1 LGHNA and CDR2 YSLEER come from the germline V gene. V shed 3 bases and J 0 bases; nucleotides not matched to a gene: 4. The CDR3, as DNA: TGCGCCAGCAGCCAGGGTCGGGGGGACCAAGAGACCCAGTACTTC. As protein: CASSQGRGDQETQYF.

This chain connects TRBV19 to TRBJ2-7; TRBD1 aligns across 11 bases. Trimming at V came to 5 bases and at J to 4 bases, leaving 4 bases not matched to a gene. There are 14 residues in the CDR3. Germline V lookup: CDR1 LNHDA, CDR2 SQIVND (reference sequence). The CDR3 region has the DNA TGTGCCAGTAGTGGACAGGGGGCCTTATACGAGCAGTACTTC. Its translation: CASSGQGALYEQYF.

J is TRBJ2-3 and V is TRBV29-1; 10 positions agree with TRBD2. This CDR3 region has 14 residues. The V gene end was trimmed by 4 bases and the J gene end by 8 bases; junction bases not matched to a gene: 9. In germline, CDR1 is SQVTM, CDR2 ANQGSEA. CDR3 DNA sequence: TGCAGCGTTGGGAGCGGGGGGGGCCGTCTTACGCAGTATTTT. Protein: CSVGSGGGRLTQYF.

The CDR3 region is CSAQTLEGGNYGYTF. The CDR3 DNA reads as TGCAGTGCTCAAACGCTGGAGGGAGGGAACTATGGCTACACCTTC. The V and J genes are TRBV20-1 and TRBJ1-2; D not certain. CDR3 length: 15 amino acids. Germline-derived CDR1 and CDR2 are DFQATT and SNEGSKA (reference sequence). V was trimmed by 5 bases and J by 2 bases, leaving 18 bases between them.

The rearrangement links TRBV6-5 to TRBJ1-1; unclear D gene. From germline, CDR1 is MNHEY and CDR2 SVGAGI. V was pared by 6 bases and J by 1 base, with 9 bases between. This CDR3 has 13 amino acids. The CDR3 sequence is CASSKSPNTEAFF. The CDR3 nucleotides are TGTGCCAGCAGCAAGTCGCCGAACACTGAAGCTTTCTTT.

The gene calls are TRBV19 and TRBJ2-1; tentative D call: TRBD2 (7 bases). Trimming left V 6 bases short and J 2 bases short, with 14 bases between. The CDR3 length is 15 residues. CDR1 and CDR2 (germline): LNHDA, SQIVND (reference sequence). CDR3 sequence reads: CASSHGGGAYNEQFF. The CDR3 DNA reads TGTGCCAGTAGCCATGGAGGGGGGGCCTACAATGAGCAGTTCTTC.

Only a few counts were recorded for this clonotype. The chain has TRBV6-2 or TRBV6-3 and TRBJ2-3; D possibly uses TRBD1 or TRBD2 (5 bases each). V was cut by 2 bases and J by 10 bases, with 19 bases left in between. CDR3 length: 15 residues. Germline values: CDR1 MNHEY, CDR2 SVGEGT. The CDR3 DNA reads as TGTGCCAGCAGTTACACGGGGACCGGCGTCGGTCCGCAGTATTTT. Its protein is CASSYTGTGVGPQYF.

This clonotype showed up just a few times. The V and J genes are TRBV29-1 and TRBJ1-3; no definite D call. V lost 5 bases to trimming and J lost 3 bases, with 8 bases between them. CDR1 and CDR2 (germline): SQVTM, ANQGSEA. This CDR3 is built from 12 residues. The CDR3 nucleotides read TGCAGCGTTCTCTACCTTGGAAACACCATATATTTT. The encoded protein is CSVLYLGNTIYF.

The chain is built from TRBV9 and TRBJ2-7; TRBD2 agrees at 8 bases. Per germline, CDR1 SGDLS and CDR2 YYNGEE. CDR3 length: 13 residues. V was pared by 3 bases and J by 6 bases, with 5 bases of the junction left unmatched. CDR3 DNA: TGTGCCAGCAGCGCGGGGGGGGTCGGCGAGCAGTACGTC. It codes for CASSAGGVGEQYV.

This clonotype was detected many times. The V and J genes are TRBV4-2 and TRBJ2-2, with D uncertain. The CDR3 contains 16 residues. The germline V gene has CDR1 LGHNA and CDR2 YNFKEQ. The V gene lost 1 base and the J gene lost 1 base, with 10 bases spanning the gap. The CDR3 region has the DNA TGTGCCAGCAGCCAAGGCCACGGATTGAACACCGGGGAGCTGTTTTTT. This translates into CASSQGHGLNTGELFF.